Listed here are 20 T cell receptor beta chains from one sample, sequenced in a study of blood T cell repertoires in COVID-19. Sequenced by immunoSEQ multiplex PCR; TCRdb stores in-frame clones only, minus some. The table includes over 110,000 clones, around three quarters detected once. Sequencing was performed on peripheral blood. The receptors were sampled from a man older than 75 with acute or convalescent COVID-19.

The CDR3 protein is CASRDKLAGTGNQPQHF. The CDR3, as DNA: TGTGCCAGCAGGGATAAGCTAGCCGGGACAGGGAATCAGCCCCAGCATTTT. The J gene is TRBJ1-5, the V gene TRBV2, with 9 bases matching TRBD1. Germline CDR1 and CDR2: SNHLY and FYNNEI. The CDR3 runs to 17 residues. V gave up 6 bases and J gave up 4 bases; unmatched junction bases: 13. Full variable domain (outside the CDR3, taken from reference TRBV2 and TRBJ1-5): EPEVTQTPSHQVTQMGQEVILRCVPISNHLYFYWYRQILGQKVEFLVSFYNNEISEKSEIFDDQFSVERPDGSNFTLKIRSTKLEDSAMYFCASRDKLAGTGNQPQHFGDGTRLSIL.

The chain uses TRBV10-2 and TRBJ2-7; D is undetermined. The CDR3 spans 14 residues. CDR1 WSHSY and CDR2 SAAADI come from the germline V gene. V was pared by 5 bases and J by 2 bases, with 13 bases between. The CDR3 reads CASSTLATTYEQYF. Written as DNA, the CDR3 is TGCGCCAGCAGTACCTTGGCAACTACCTACGAGCAGTACTTC.

This chain joins TRBV21-1 and TRBJ2-7; TRBD1, as called in the table, went unchecked against the DNA. TRBV21-1 is tagged as a pseudogene. The CDR3 consists of 14 residues. The chain's CDR3 is CASSKEDRHYEQYF. Here the CDR3 DNA reads TGTGCCAGCAGCAAAGAGGACAGGCACTACGAGCAGTACTTC.

V gene TRBV5-4 combines with J gene TRBJ2-1; 7 positions match TRBD1. The CDR3 is 15 residues long. From germline, CDR1 is SGHNT and CDR2 YYREEE (reference sequence). Trimming removed 4 bases from V and 8 bases from J; junction bases left unmatched: 12. The CDR3 nucleotides are TGTGCCAGCAGCCCTAAGGCTAGGGGGCGCGATGAGCAGTTCTTC. Amino acid sequence: CASSPKARGRDEQFF.

The chain couples TRBV9 to TRBJ2-7; the D gene is possibly TRBD1 (5 bases). Trimming shortened V by 0 bases and J by 2 bases, and 15 bases separated the two germline ends. There are 16 residues in the CDR3. Looked up from germline, CDR1 is SGDLS and CDR2 is YYNGEE. As DNA, the CDR3 is TGTGCCAGCAGCGTAGAATCCGACAGTGCTACCTACGAGCAGTACTTC. It yields the protein CASSVESDSATYEQYF.

This clone occurred once. The CDR3 protein is CASSDAGAYGYTF. The CDR3 region has the DNA TGTGCCAGCAGTGATGCAGGGGCCTATGGCTACACCTTC. The chain carries TRBV25-1 and TRBJ1-2; TRBD1 is a possible D gene (6 bases). The germline gives CDR1 MGHDK, CDR2 SYGVNS. The CDR3 is 13 residues long. Trimming cost V 3 bases and J 4 bases, with 9 bases left between them.

The CDR3 nucleotides are TGTGCCAGTACCTCGGGCCCCGGGGGGACTGAAGCTTTCTTT. Encoded protein: CASTSGPGGTEAFF. The rearrangement joins TRBV19 to TRBJ1-1, with a tentative D call TRBD1 (5 bases). V was trimmed by 7 bases and J by 5 bases, leaving 17 bases between them. There are 14 residues in the CDR3. Germline CDR1 LNHDA, CDR2 SQIVND (reference sequence).

This chain uses TRBV28 with TRBJ2-3, with TRBD2 identical over 10 bases. Trimming at V came to 4 bases and at J to 0 bases, leaving 1 base not matched to a gene. From germline, CDR1 is MDHEN and CDR2 SYDVKM. The CDR3 covers 15 residues. Written as DNA, the CDR3 is TGTGCCAGCAGTTCAGCGGGGGGGAGCACAGATACGCAGTATTTT. Translated: CASSSAGGSTDTQYF. Using reference TRBV28 and TRBJ2-3 for the parts outside the CDR3, the full variable domain is DVKVTQSSRYLVKRTGEKVFLECVQDMDHENMFWYRQDPGLGLRLIYFSYDVKMKEKGDIPEGYSVSREKKERFSLILESASTNQTSMYLCASSSAGGSTDTQYFGPGTRLTVL.

This rearrangement joins TRBV5-1 to TRBJ2-1; no clear D. CDR1 SGHRS and CDR2 YFSETQ come from the germline V gene. This CDR3 is built from 13 residues. With 4 bases removed from V and 4 bases from J, the gap between germline ends came to 9 bases. CDR3 in amino acids: CASSPNSYNEQFF. The CDR3 DNA follows: TGCGCCAGCAGCCCTAACTCGTACAATGAGCAGTTCTTC.

V and J are TRBV7-9 and TRBJ1-4; the D gene is possibly TRBD1 (5 bases). Trimming took 4 bases from V and 8 from J, leaving 14 bases between them. Germline CDR1 is SEHNR and CDR2 is FQNEAQ (reference sequence). The length of the CDR3 is 14 residues. CDR3 nucleotide sequence: TGTGCCAGCAGCTCCGGAGGGGTACGGGAAAAACTGTTTTTT. This codes for CASSSGGVREKLFF.

This chain uses TRBV15 with TRBJ2-7, with 8 bases fitting TRBD1. The V gene's germline CDR1 is LNHNV and CDR2 YYDKDF (reference sequence). Trimming took 0 bases from V and 5 from J; bases not matched to a gene: 12. The CDR3 runs to 17 residues. The DNA of the CDR3 is TGTGCCACCAGCAGAGATCGGCGCGCGACAGGGGTCGACGAGCAGTACTTC. It translates to CATSRDRRATGVDEQYF.

The chain recombines TRBV6-2 or TRBV6-3 with TRBJ1-4; D ambiguous. With 6 bases removed from V and 8 bases from J, the gap between germline ends came to 13 bases. This CDR3 comprises 13 residues. Germline CDR1 MNHEY, CDR2 SVGEGT. CDR3 in amino acids: CASSPRGAEKLFF. The CDR3 DNA reads as TGTGCCAGCAGCCCCAGAGGAGCGGAAAAACTGTTTTTT.

This rearrangement joins TRBV6-2 or TRBV6-3 to TRBJ2-7; D is possibly TRBD2 (6 bases). Trimming took 0 bases from V and 3 from J, leaving 21 bases between them. CDR1 is MNHEY, CDR2 SVGEGT, per germline. The CDR3 extends over 18 amino acids. As DNA, the CDR3 is TGTGCCAGCAGTTACTCAGCGATCGAGGACACGGGAGACTACGAGCAGTACTTC. Translation: CASSYSAIEDTGDYEQYF.

The chain couples TRBV7-2 to TRBJ2-1; no clear D. Germline V gene lookup returns CDR1 SGHTA and CDR2 FQGNSA. Trimming left V 1 base short and J 8 bases short, with 9 bases between. This CDR3 has 13 amino acids. The CDR3 nucleotides read TGTGCCAGCAGCTTAGTACGCCGGGATGAGCAGTTCTTC. It encodes CASSLVRRDEQFF.

The chain couples TRBV29-1 to TRBJ2-3; D gene unclear. CDR3 size: 15 residues. V shed 7 bases and J shed 0 bases, with 17 bases lying between them. Germline V gene sequence: CDR1 SQVTM, CDR2 ANQGSEA. CDR3 bases: TGCAGCGCTCCCCTCCCCTTTTCTAGCACAGATACGCAGTATTTT. Translated: CSAPLPFSSTDTQYF.

The V call is TRBV18, the J call TRBJ2-3; no definite D call. Trimming cost V 3 bases and J 4 bases, with 14 bases left between them. This CDR3 contains 15 residues. Germline CDR1 and CDR2: KGHSH and LQKENI. CDR3 protein: CASSPATGVSDTQYF. The DNA of the CDR3 is TGTGCCAGCTCACCCGCCACCGGTGTATCAGATACGCAGTATTTT.

This clone was observed a few times. The V call is TRBV6-2 or TRBV6-3, the J call TRBJ2-3; 7 bases match TRBD1. This CDR3 spans 15 amino acids. Germline trimming cut 6 bases from V and 0 bases from J; bases unmatched to any gene: 6. Germline V gene data show CDR1 as MNHEY and CDR2 as SVGEGT. This chain's CDR3 is CASSRQGLSTDTQYF. For the CDR3, the DNA is TGTGCCAGCAGCAGACAGGGATTAAGCACAGATACGCAGTATTTT.

This rearrangement joins TRBV14 to TRBJ1-2; the D gene is possibly TRBD1 (6 bases). Germline V gene data show CDR1 as SGHDN and CDR2 as FVKESK. V dropped 2 bases and J dropped 8 bases, with 18 bases sitting between them. This CDR3 region has 15 residues. CDR3 sequence (DNA): TGTGCCAGCAGCCAACTACAAGGGGGTACGGACGGCTACACCTTC. It specifies CASSQLQGGTDGYTF.

The rearrangement links TRBV5-5 to TRBJ2-6; D is possibly TRBD2 (7 bases). V lost 0 bases, J lost 2 bases, and 9 bases lay in between. The CDR3 contains 16 residues. Germline lookup yields CDR1 SGHKS and CDR2 YYEKEE (reference sequence). Here the CDR3 DNA reads TGTGCCAGCAGCTTGGCGGGGGGCCCTGGGGCCAACGTCCTGACTTTC. Protein sequence: CASSLAGGPGANVLTF.

This clone showed up just once. The J gene is TRBJ2-5, the V gene TRBV5-4; 9 positions match TRBD1. The CDR3 spans 14 residues. CDR1 and CDR2 from the germline V gene are SGHNT and YYREEE (reference sequence). Germline trimming cut 4 bases from V and 7 bases from J; bases unmatched to any gene: 8. In DNA form, the CDR3 reads TGTGCCAGCAGCCGACGGGACAGGGAGGTGACCCAGTACTTC. Translating it yields CASSRRDREVTQYF. Full variable domain (remainder filled in from reference TRBV5-4 and TRBJ2-5): ETGVTQSPTHLIKTRGQQVTLRCSSQSGHNTVSWYQQALGQGPQFIFQYYREEENGRGNFPPRFSGLQFPNYSSELNVNALELDDSALYLCASSRRDREVTQYFGPGTRLLVL.